This TCR beta chain derives from a study of blood T cells in healthy people across ages. This CDR3 is built from 14 residues. Trimming removed 0 bases from V and 2 bases from J, with 8 bases in between. Germline CDR1 SGHRS, CDR2 YFSETQ. The donors, all healthy, were Caucasians living in Russia, aged about 6 to 100. Each sample provided at least 5.5 micrograms of extracted total RNA. The use of a sample-barcoded 5' primer and a J-beta primer mix characterized a second PCR of about 7 to 12 cycles. Every sample returned 2.5 million or more CDR3-containing paired-end reads. MiXCR, run by TCRdb on the 5' RACE reads, gives a single entry per CDR3 protein. The sample carries 250,000 to 300,000 distinct CDR3 sequences, roughly 26% recorded once.

V gene TRBV5-1 combines with J gene TRBJ1-1, with D hard to call. The origin of this receptor is a woman in her 70s in good health. The specimen sequenced was blood. The CDR3 DNA is TGCGCCAGCAGCTTGGATGGGGATAACACTGAAGCTTTCTTT. Translating gives CASSLDGDNTEAFF.